These 23 T cell receptor beta chains were all obtained from the same sample, sequenced in a study of blood T cell repertoires in COVID-19. Repertoires were generated with immunoSEQ multiplex PCR, while TCRdb's copy carries only in-frame clones and drops some. The sample consists of about 160,000 clones, around four fifths of them appearing once. Sequenced: PBMCs or T cells enriched from blood (not recorded which). The receptors here all came from a woman in her 50s who had recovered from COVID-19.

V usage is TRBV6-5 and J usage is TRBJ1-2, with TRBD1 identical over 8 bases. V shed 5 bases, J shed 8 bases, and the junction held 4 bases outside the gene matches. Germline V CDR1 and CDR2: MNHEY, SVGAGI. The CDR3 runs to 12 residues. The CDR3 loop reads CASSTWTGGYTF. The CDR3 DNA is TGTGCCAGCAGTACCTGGACAGGGGGCTACACCTTC.

This chain joins TRBV10-3 and TRBJ2-7; TRBD2 matches at 7 bases. The CDR3 has 13 amino acids. From germline, CDR1 is ENHRY and CDR2 SYGVKD. The V and J ends lost 8 bases and 0 bases, in that order; junction bases with no gene match: 4. DNA for the CDR3: TGTGCCATCGGGACTACCGGCTCCTACGAGCAGTACTTC. Translation: CAIGTTGSYEQYF.

CDR3 loop: CASSALAGDPRYF. The CDR3 coding sequence is TGTGCCAGCAGCGCTCTAGCGGGAGACCCTCGGTACTTC. The chain is built from TRBV7-2 and TRBJ2-7; 10 nucleotides align to TRBD2. This CDR3 region has 13 residues. Germline V gene lookup returns CDR1 SGHTA and CDR2 FQGNSA. The V and J ends lost 5 bases and 12 bases, in that order; junction bases with no gene match: 10.

This clone occurred a few times. The V call is TRBV28, the J call TRBJ1-5, with D possibly being TRBD1 (5 bases). The CDR3 contains 15 residues. Looked up from germline, CDR1 is MDHEN and CDR2 is SYDVKM. Trimming pared 3 bases from V and 3 bases from J, leaving 12 bases between. CDR3 loop: CASSFLGAANQPQHF. Written as DNA, the CDR3 is TGTGCCAGCAGTTTCCTTGGGGCGGCCAATCAGCCCCAGCATTTT.

The CDR3 DNA is TGTGCCAGCAGCGTAAGGGACTACGCTAAGTTGGATACGCAGTATTTT. It translates to CASSVRDYAKLDTQYF. The chain employs TRBV13 and TRBJ2-3; 7 bases fit TRBD2. V was pared by 5 bases and J by 6 bases, with 14 bases of the junction left unmatched. Germline V CDR1 and CDR2: PRHDT, FYEKMQ (reference sequence). CDR3 length: 16 residues. The variable domain in full, with the rest retrieved from reference TRBV13 and TRBJ2-3, is AAGVIQSPRHLIKEKRETATLKCYPIPRHDTVYWYQQGPGQDPQFLISFYEKMQSDKGSIPDRFSAQQFSDYHSELNMSSLELGDSALYFCASSVRDYAKLDTQYFGPGTRLTVL.

The rearrangement uses TRBV29-1 and TRBJ2-7; the match to TRBD2 covers 9 bases. The V gene end was trimmed by 5 bases and the J gene end by 4 bases; junction bases not matched to a gene: 6. Germline CDR1 and CDR2: SQVTM and ANQGSEA. This CDR3 region has 13 residues. Here the CDR3 reads CSVCPSGVYEQYF. DNA of the CDR3: TGCAGCGTTTGTCCTAGCGGGGTTTACGAGCAGTACTTC.

The chain carries TRBV12-3 or TRBV12-4 and TRBJ2-4; weak D call: TRBD2 (6 bases). Trimming took off 6 bases at V and 10 bases at J, with 13 bases between the two ends. This CDR3 has 12 residues. The CDR3, as DNA: TGTGCCAGCAGCTCCGGGACTCCTATTCAGTACTTC. Translated, it gives CASSSGTPIQYF.

The rearrangement links TRBV7-9 to TRBJ1-4; no reliable D call. The V end lost 5 bases, the J end lost 0 bases, and 13 bases lay between the germline ends. The CDR3 sequence is 16 residues long. In germline, CDR1 is SEHNR, CDR2 FQNEAQ (reference sequence). CDR3 loop: CASSPDSTATNEKLFF. Here the CDR3 DNA reads TGTGCCAGCAGCCCCGATAGCACTGCAACTAATGAAAAACTGTTTTTT.

The chain is built from TRBV6-5 and TRBJ2-7; 7 bases map to TRBD1. Germline V gene lookup returns CDR1 MNHEY and CDR2 SVGAGI. This CDR3 spans 14 amino acids. Trimming removed 5 bases from V and 2 bases from J; junction bases left unmatched: 6. This CDR3 is CASSRQGGAYEQYF. CDR3 in DNA: TGTGCCAGCAGTCGACAGGGTGGGGCCTACGAGCAGTACTTC.

The chain couples TRBV24-1 to TRBJ2-3, with TRBD1 as a possible D gene (6 bases). The CDR3 has 13 residues. CDR1 and CDR2 from the germline V gene are KGHDR and SFDVKD. Trimming took 5 bases from V and 6 from J, leaving 11 bases between them. Here the CDR3 DNA reads TGTGCCACCAGTGCCCCTAGGGGGGATACGCAGTATTTT. Translating gives CATSAPRGDTQYF.

The sample holds one count of this clone. This CDR3 is also generated by other DNA sequences in the sample. The rearrangement joins TRBV6-5 to TRBJ1-5; 7 bases fit TRBD1. V lost 8 bases and J lost 0; bases outside the gene matches: 4. This CDR3 has 14 residues. CDR1 is MNHEY and CDR2 is SVGAGI in the germline V gene. The CDR3 nucleotides read TGTGCCAGCGGGACAGCTTATAGCAATCAGCCCCAGCATTTT. This gives the protein CASGTAYSNQPQHF.

The chain has TRBV10-3 and TRBJ2-3; perhaps TRBD1 as D (6 bases). With 11 bases removed from V and 2 bases from J, the gap between germline ends came to 17 bases. Germline-derived CDR1 and CDR2 are ENHRY and SYGVKD. The CDR3 covers 14 residues. The CDR3 loop reads CASRDGGHTDTQYF. The CDR3 coding sequence is TGTGCCTCAAGGGATGGGGGCCACACAGATACGCAGTATTTT.

The rearrangement links TRBV28 to TRBJ2-7; D gene ambiguous. Germline CDR1 and CDR2: MDHEN and SYDVKM. Trimming cost V 7 bases and J 4 bases, with 11 bases left between them. This CDR3 is built from 12 residues. In DNA form, the CDR3 reads TGTGCCAGCAAATCACAGAATTACGAGCAGTACTTC. Amino acids: CASKSQNYEQYF.

This clone was picked up one time. The chain links TRBV5-1 to TRBJ2-7; weak D call: TRBD2 (7 bases). The length of the CDR3 is 12 residues. Trimming left V 4 bases short and J 6 bases short, with 11 bases between. Looked up from germline, CDR1 is SGHRS and CDR2 is YFSETQ. The CDR3 here is CASSPGGREQYF. In DNA, the CDR3 is TGCGCCAGCAGCCCCGGGGGGCGCGAGCAGTACTTC.

The chain is built from TRBV10-3 and TRBJ1-5; D possibly corresponds to TRBD1 (5 bases). Germline assignment: CDR1 ENHRY and CDR2 SYGVKD. Deletions cut 5 bases from V and 6 bases from J, with 17 bases between. CDR3 length: 15 residues. The CDR3 sequence: CAISQGETHTQPQHF. CDR3 sequence (DNA): TGTGCCATCAGTCAGGGTGAGACCCACACTCAGCCCCAGCATTTT.

The table lists this clone with a few counts. The chain couples TRBV2 to TRBJ2-3; 13 nucleotides align to TRBD2. Germline V gives CDR1 SNHLY, CDR2 FYNNEI. The CDR3 is 17 residues long. V lost 6 bases, J lost 2 bases, and 8 bases stayed unmatched. The CDR3 loop reads CASRETGLAGFTDTQYF. For the CDR3, the DNA is TGTGCCAGCAGGGAGACGGGACTAGCGGGGTTCACAGATACGCAGTATTTT.

This chain uses TRBV6-5 with TRBJ2-1; D perhaps matches TRBD2 (6 bases). Germline CDR1 and CDR2: MNHEY and SVGAGI. V was cut by 4 bases and J by 8 bases, with 18 bases left in between. This CDR3 region has 15 residues. The chain's CDR3 is CASSSAGTGPHEQFF. CDR3 nucleotide sequence: TGTGCCAGCAGTTCTGCGGGAACAGGCCCGCATGAGCAGTTCTTC.

V gene TRBV28 combines with J gene TRBJ2-1, with 12 bases identical to TRBD2. Germline V CDR1 and CDR2: MDHEN, SYDVKM. There are 17 residues in the CDR3. J lost 0 bases, V lost 4 bases, and 4 bases had no gene match. The CDR3 here is CASSSVTSGSSYNEQFF. The CDR3 nucleotides read TGTGCCAGCAGTTCAGTGACTAGCGGGAGCTCCTACAATGAGCAGTTCTTC.

The V gene is TRBV18, the J gene TRBJ2-4; 7 nucleotides line up with TRBD1. This CDR3 is 13 amino acids long. Germline V gives CDR1 KGHSH, CDR2 LQKENI. The junction had 6 bases not matched to a gene; V was cut back by 3 bases and J by 10 bases. This CDR3 reads CASSPPGQPIQYF. Written as DNA, the CDR3 is TGTGCCAGCTCACCGCCGGGACAGCCTATTCAGTACTTC.

The chain couples TRBV9 to TRBJ2-3; TRBD2 matches 14 bases. The CDR3 contains 15 residues. With V trimmed by 6 bases and J by 5 bases, 5 bases remained unmatched. CDR1 and CDR2 from the germline V gene are SGDLS and YYNGEE. CDR3 nucleotide sequence: TGTGCCAGCACGACTAGCGGGGGGGTTAGAGATACGCAGTATTTT. It codes for CASTTSGGVRDTQYF.

The rearrangement uses TRBV11-2 and TRBJ2-7; perhaps TRBD1 as D (5 bases). Trimming shortened V by 1 base and J by 3 bases, and 10 bases separated the two germline ends. CDR1 and CDR2 (germline): SGHAT, FQNNGV. The CDR3 loop spans 14 amino acids. CDR3: CASSLGGANYEQYF. CDR3 nucleotide sequence: TGTGCCAGCAGCTTAGGTGGGGCAAACTACGAGCAGTACTTC.

This clone was observed a single time. J is TRBJ2-7 and V is TRBV7-2; 7 nucleotides align to TRBD2. The CDR3 runs 16 residues. The germline CDR1 and CDR2 sequences are SGHTA and FQGNSA. J lost 0 bases, V lost 5 bases, and 10 bases had no gene match. CDR3 DNA sequence: TGTGCCAGCAGCCAGATTGCTGCTAGCGGCTCCTACGAGCAGTACTTC. It encodes CASSQIAASGSYEQYF.

In nucleotides, the CDR3 is TGTGCCAGCAGCTTATTCCCGCGGAGGGGAAATGAAAAACTGTTTTTT. This codes for CASSLFPRRGNEKLFF. The V call is TRBV7-2, the J call TRBJ1-4, with a tentative D call TRBD1 (5 bases). The germline CDR1 and CDR2 sequences are SGHTA and FQGNSA. The CDR3 extends over 16 amino acids. The ends were cut back, 2 bases at V and 5 bases at J, with 15 bases in the middle.